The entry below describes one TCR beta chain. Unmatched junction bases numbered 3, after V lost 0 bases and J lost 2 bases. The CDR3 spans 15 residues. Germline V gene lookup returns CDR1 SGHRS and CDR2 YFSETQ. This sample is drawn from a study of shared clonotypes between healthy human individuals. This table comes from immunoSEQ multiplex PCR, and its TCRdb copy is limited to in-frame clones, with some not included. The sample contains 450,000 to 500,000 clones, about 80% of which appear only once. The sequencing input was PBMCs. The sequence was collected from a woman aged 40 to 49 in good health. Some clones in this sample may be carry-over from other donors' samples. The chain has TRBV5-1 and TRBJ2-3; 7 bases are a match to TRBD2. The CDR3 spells CASSLGGSITDTQYF. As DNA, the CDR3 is TGCGCCAGCAGCTTGGGCGGGAGTATCACAGATACGCAGTATTTT.